A selection of T cell receptor beta chains follows, all from one sample in a study of post-analysis software for immune sequencing data. TCRdb re-called the PCR reads through MiXCR, storing one row per CDR3 protein. The sample consists of 450,000 to 650,000 distinct CDR3 sequences, roughly 47% of them appearing once. Source material: blood. The source of these receptors is a girl aged 10 to 17 with multiple sclerosis. Both conserved end residues are part of each CDR3.

TRBV4-1	TRBJ2-4	CASSQEFATLAKNIQYF
TRBV20-1	TRBJ1-2	CSARVGPVGEGYTF
TRBV20-1	TRBJ1-2	CSASDILGYGYTF
TRBV10-3	TRBJ2-7	CAISDGTGTYEQYF
TRBV20-1	TRBJ1-1	CSARGGMNTEAFF
TRBV12-3/TRBV12-4	TRBJ2-7	CASSQDRGYEQYF
TRBV20-1	TRBJ2-5	CRVRDHQETQYF
TRBV29-1	TRBJ2-1	CSVEASYNEQFF
TRBV7-9	TRBJ2-3	CASSLARSGGPFTDTQYF
TRBV7-9	TRBJ2-7	CASSLVLGDHEQYF
TRBV10-3	TRBJ2-7	CAIAGLKTYEQYF
TRBV20-1	NA	CSASTNYEQYF
TRBV9	TRBJ2-3	CASSVVGGTDTQYF
TRBV2	TRBJ1-5	CASSGIGTGMNQPQHF
TRBV7-2	TRBJ1-2	CASSFRSNYGYTF
TRBV5-1	TRBJ1-4	CASSPEGGKGEKLFF
TRBV12-3/TRBV12-4	TRBJ2-1	CASRGGLAGGPLGEQFF
TRBV10-1	TRBJ2-7	CASSAGYENEQYF
TRBV27	TRBJ2-7	CASNLGGEQYF
TRBV20-1	TRBJ2-3	CSARDSQENTDTQYF
TRBV6-5	TRBJ2-6	CASSPGQANVLTF
TRBV29-1	TRBJ2-7	CSVAGVGSYEQYF
TRBV12-3/TRBV12-4	TRBJ2-5	CASTIGGGLKTQYF
TRBV5-1	TRBJ2-7	CASSRQASSYEQYF
TRBV6-1	TRBJ1-2	CASSEVGTPGSYGYTF
TRBV15	TRBJ1-6	CATSRDVKTASNSPLHF
TRBV12-3/TRBV12-4	TRBJ2-5	CASSSPGTMETQYF
TRBV7-8	TRBJ1-2	CASSLAPGDGYTF
TRBV10-3	TRBJ1-6	CAISESSQHGGISPLHF
TRBV20-1	TRBJ2-7	CSAYDGLKGYEQYF
TRBV7-9	TRBJ2-7	CASSHRLAPSYEQYF
TRBV3-1	TRBJ2-1	CASSQDLRSEQFF
TRBV4-1	TRBJ2-7	CASSPLTASSYEQYF
TRBV29-1	TRBJ2-7	CSTTGDSVLKDLSEQYF
TRBV12-3/TRBV12-4	TRBJ2-1	CASSLRSYNEQFF
TRBV5-1	TRBJ2-7	CASSGQGQGEQYF
TRBV10-2	TRBJ2-6	CAQNPDRSYSGANVLTF
TRBV12-3/TRBV12-4	TRBJ2-7	CASRGTAALREQYF
TRBV5-5	TRBJ2-7	CASSTTPYEQYF
TRBV6-1	TRBJ1-5	CASSAEPRGQPQHF
TRBV5-1	TRBJ2-1	CASSSPRTSGGAYESYNEQFF
TRBV2	NA	CASRIQGASTEQYF